A single T cell receptor (beta chain) is shown here with its context. Its antigen is still unknown. Primers for the PCR totalled 60 Vbeta and 13 Jbeta. The repertoire was sequenced with immunoSEQ multiplex PCR; TCRdb's copy has only in-frame clones and lacks some. Of 150,000 to 200,000 clones listed, around four fifths are singletons. Germline CDR1 SNHLY, CDR2 FYNNEI. This CDR3 is 14 amino acids long. V lost 0 bases and J lost 2, with 8 bases in between. This record belongs to a study of cytomegalovirus exposure and HLA in healthy donors. Notes on the study in general: In a later analysis, common viral pathogens appeared linked to several of the most significant clusters. An analysis done earlier found most TCR beta V segments productive about 87% or about 30% of the time. Among CMV-associated TCR beta chains, most appeared HLA-restricted in a later analysis. Both high specificity and high sensitivity reportedly marked the classifier's diagnosis of cytomegalovirus status.

Sequenced input: PBMCs. The TCR originated in a woman aged 18 to 35 in good health and CMV-seronegative. The chain uses TRBV2 and TRBJ2-7; D remains unclear. CDR3: CASSEARETYEQYF. DNA for the CDR3: TGTGCCAGCAGTGAAGCGAGAGAGACCTACGAGCAGTACTTC.